The subject of this entry is one TCR beta chain. Under the authors' procedure: Reference gene primer amplification in the assay estimated nucleated cell counts. Profiling relied on immunoSEQ multiplex PCR, and the TCRdb table lists in-frame clones only, not all of them. That table supplies the V and J calls and clone size; D and trimming were determined from the DNA. The table lists more than 250,000 clones, 90% of them singletons. The germline V gene encodes CDR1 LGHDT and CDR2 YNNKEL (reference sequence). V lost 4 bases to trimming and J lost 10 bases; unmatched junction nucleotides: 7. This CDR3 has 15 residues. These data originate in a study of blood T cell repertoires in COVID-19. Study overall: Donors in the United States, Italy and Spain gave samples during acute or convalescent COVID-19. The analysed material was cDNA or gDNA that came from T cells, B-cell-depleted T cells, or PBMCs.

Those enrolled, adults aged about 18 to 89 years, came from around 25 US areas. This rearrangement joins TRBV3-1 (or the pseudogene TRBV3-2) to TRBJ2-1; TRBD2 agrees at 13 bases. The receptor was derived from a woman aged 18-29 years with acute COVID-19. The sequencing sample was made of PBMCs or T cells enriched from blood (not recorded which). Here the CDR3 reads CASSLGLAGNHEQFF. DNA for the CDR3: TGTGCCAGCAGCCTGGGACTAGCGGGGAACCACGAGCAGTTCTTC.